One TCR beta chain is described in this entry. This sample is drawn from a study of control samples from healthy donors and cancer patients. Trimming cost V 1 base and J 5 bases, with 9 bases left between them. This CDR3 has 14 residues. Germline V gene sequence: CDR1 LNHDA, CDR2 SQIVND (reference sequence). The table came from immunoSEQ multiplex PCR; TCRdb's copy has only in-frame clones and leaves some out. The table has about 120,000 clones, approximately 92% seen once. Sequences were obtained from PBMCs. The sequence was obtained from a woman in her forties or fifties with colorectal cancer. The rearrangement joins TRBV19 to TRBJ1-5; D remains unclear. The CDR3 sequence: CASSIGPRHQPQHF. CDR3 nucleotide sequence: TGTGCCAGTAGTATAGGGCCGCGCCATCAGCCCCAGCATTTT.